The table lists the clone carrying this T cell receptor (beta chain) with a count of one. Its target is not known. The sample is drawn from a study of Ad26.COV2.S vaccination and SARS-CoV-2 variants. CDR3 length: 15 amino acids. Per germline, CDR1 LGHDT and CDR2 YNNKEL (reference sequence). The germline V and J ends were trimmed by 0 bases and 6 bases, with 14 bases remaining between them. Regarding the study as a whole: Total T cell responses, in the TCR breadth and depth analyses, may have been underestimated. Individuals receiving vaccine had higher spike-specific TCR breadth than placebo recipients did.

TCRdb keeps only in-frame clones here, not all; method: immunoSEQ multiplex PCR. Here the sample spans about 140,000 clones, about nine tenths being singletons. The V call is TRBV3-1 (or the pseudogene TRBV3-2), the J call TRBJ1-1; maybe TRBD1 (6 bases). The origin of this receptor is a human donor who had recovered from COVID-19. This sample comprised peripheral blood, obtained after recovery from COVID-19. In DNA, the CDR3 is TGTGCCAGCAGCCAAGAGAGGAAGGGGGTTGCTGAAGCTTTCTTT. Translating gives CASSQERKGVAEAFF.